The source of this T cell receptor (beta chain) is a study of low-dose radiotherapy and immunotherapy resistance in tumors. The V gene's germline CDR1 is SNHLY and CDR2 FYNNEI. The CDR3 is 13 residues long. Trimming shortened V by 11 bases and J by 2 bases, and 15 bases separated the two germline ends. Advanced solid tumors lacking tumor-infiltrating lymphocytes characterized eligible patients. Gene-specific TRAV and TRBV primers were used for first-strand cDNA, covering alpha and beta chains. The TCRs were subjected to amplification over about 19 PCR cycles employing a constant-region primer in conjunction with a V-primer adapter. TCRdb redid the calling of the reads with MiXCR, one entry per CDR3 protein. The data show several thousand distinct CDR3 sequences, 53% seen once.

The clonotype originates from a human donor with advanced metastatic prostate, ovarian, gallbladder or colorectal cancer (not recorded which). This table probably holds off-target reads from a library built for another chain. The rearrangement links TRBV2 to TRBJ2-5, with D possibly TRBD1 on 6 matching bases. CDR3 nucleotide sequence: TGTGCCGGCCGGGACATTTATCAAGAGACCCAGTACTTC. As protein: CAGRDIYQETQYF.